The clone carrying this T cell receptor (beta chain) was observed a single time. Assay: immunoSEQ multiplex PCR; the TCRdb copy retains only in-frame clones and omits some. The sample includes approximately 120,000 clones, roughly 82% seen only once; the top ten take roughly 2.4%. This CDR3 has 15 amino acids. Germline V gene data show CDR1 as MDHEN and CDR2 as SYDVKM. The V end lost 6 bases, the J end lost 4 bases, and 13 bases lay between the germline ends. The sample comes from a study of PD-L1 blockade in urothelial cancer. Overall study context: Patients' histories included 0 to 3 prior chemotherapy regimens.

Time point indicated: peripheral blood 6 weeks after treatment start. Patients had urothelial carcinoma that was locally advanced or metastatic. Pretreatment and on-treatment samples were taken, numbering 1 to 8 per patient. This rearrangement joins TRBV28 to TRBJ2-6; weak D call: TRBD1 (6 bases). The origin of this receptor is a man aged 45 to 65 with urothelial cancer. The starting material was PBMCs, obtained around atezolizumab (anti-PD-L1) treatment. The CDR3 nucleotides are TGTGCCAGCAGAAAACAGGGTACCGGGGCCAACGTCCTGACTTTC. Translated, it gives CASRKQGTGANVLTF.